Each of the 9 T cell receptor beta chains below was sequenced from the same sample in a study of cytomegalovirus exposure and HLA in healthy donors. The PCR was carried out with 60 Vbeta primers and 13 Jbeta primers. Generated by immunoSEQ multiplex PCR, the TCRdb table keeps only in-frame clones and is missing some. The sample includes 200,000 to 250,000 clones, roughly 79% of them seen just once. Sequenced sample: PBMCs. The source of these receptors is a woman aged 40 to 50 in good health and CMV-seronegative.

V and J are TRBV5-1 and TRBJ1-2; TRBD1 matches at 8 bases. From germline, CDR1 is SGHRS and CDR2 YFSETQ. The CDR3 totals 13 residues. The J segment lost 7 bases and the V segment lost 5 bases, leaving 7 bases of the junction unmatched. The CDR3 spells CASRMTGARGYTF. CDR3 DNA: TGCGCCAGCAGGATGACAGGGGCACGTGGCTACACCTTC. Looking up the rest from reference TRBV5-1 and TRBJ1-2 gives the full variable domain: KAGVTQTPRYLIKTRGQQVTLSCSPISGHRSVSWYQQTPGQGLQFLFEYFSETQRNKGNFPGRFSGRQFSNSRSEMNVSTLELGDSALYLCASRMTGARGYTFGSGTRLTVV.

V usage is TRBV19 and J usage is TRBJ1-1; D is undetermined. Germline CDR1 reads LNHDA; CDR2 reads SQIVND (reference sequence). The CDR3 consists of 12 residues. Between the trimmed V and J ends, which lost 7 bases and 0 bases, there was a span of 6 bases. The CDR3 spells CASTRVNTEAFF. DNA of the CDR3: TGTGCCAGTACCCGGGTGAACACTGAAGCTTTCTTT. Combining the CDR3 with reference TRBV19 and TRBJ1-1 gives the whole variable domain DGGITQSPKYLFRKEGQNVTLSCEQNLNHDAMYWYRQDPGQGLRLIYYSQIVNDFQKGDIAEGYSVSREKKESFPLTVTSAQKNPTAFYLCASTRVNTEAFFGQGTRLTVV.

The chain recombines TRBV5-8 with TRBJ1-1; D may be TRBD1 (6 bases). Germline V gives CDR1 SGHTS, CDR2 YDEGEE. The CDR3 extends over 15 amino acids. Trimming pared 3 bases from V and 1 base from J, leaving 13 bases between. CDR3: CASSYLQGWNTEAFF. The CDR3 DNA follows: TGTGCCAGCAGCTACCTGCAGGGGTGGAACACTGAAGCTTTCTTT.

V and J are TRBV19 and TRBJ2-7, with a possible D match to TRBD1 (5 bases). Germline assignment: CDR1 LNHDA and CDR2 SQIVND (reference sequence). Between the trimmed V and J ends, which lost 4 bases and 5 bases, there was a span of 12 bases. The CDR3 has 13 residues. The CDR3 is CASSTGLIHEQYF. In DNA form, the CDR3 reads TGTGCCAGTAGTACAGGGCTGATACACGAGCAGTACTTC. Filled out from reference TRBV19 and TRBJ2-7, the complete variable domain reads DGGITQSPKYLFRKEGQNVTLSCEQNLNHDAMYWYRQDPGQGLRLIYYSQIVNDFQKGDIAEGYSVSREKKESFPLTVTSAQKNPTAFYLCASSTGLIHEQYFGPGTRLTVT.

This clone was picked up one time. The CDR3 protein is CSVEARGTDTQYF. The CDR3 DNA sequence: TGCAGCGTTGAGGCCAGGGGTACAGATACGCAGTATTTT. This chain joins TRBV29-1 and TRBJ2-3; TRBD1 might be the D (6 bases). The CDR3 covers 13 residues. The germline V gene encodes CDR1 SQVTM and CDR2 ANQGSEA. The ends were cut back, 3 bases at V and 3 bases at J, with 10 bases in the middle.

The chain carries TRBV6-5 and TRBJ2-7; 10 bases line up with TRBD1. The CDR3 is 14 residues long. Germline V gene lookup returns CDR1 MNHEY and CDR2 SVGAGI. The J segment lost 2 bases and the V segment lost 5 bases, leaving 3 bases of the junction unmatched. The CDR3 region is CASSPDRGTYEQYF. Written as DNA, the CDR3 is TGTGCCAGCAGTCCGGACAGGGGGACCTACGAGCAGTACTTC.

This rearrangement joins TRBV5-4 to TRBJ2-2, with D tentatively TRBD1 (5 bases). Germline CDR1 and CDR2: SGHNT and YYREEE (reference sequence). Trimming pared 3 bases from V and 1 base from J, leaving 16 bases between. The CDR3 contains 17 residues. The CDR3 coding sequence is TGTGCCAGCAGCTCCGCCCCGCAGGGCCAGAACACCGGGGAGCTGTTTTTT. Its translation: CASSSAPQGQNTGELFF.

The J gene is TRBJ2-7, the V gene TRBV7-8; 8 positions agree with TRBD1. The CDR3 loop spans 16 amino acids. Germline CDR1 reads SGHVS; CDR2 reads FQNEAQ. Unmatched junction bases numbered 11, after V lost 0 bases and J lost 7 bases. The CDR3 loop reads CASSLARSRGREEQYF. Written as DNA, the CDR3 is TGTGCCAGCAGCTTAGCGCGTAGCAGGGGGCGAGAGGAGCAGTACTTC.

V usage is TRBV6-5 and J usage is TRBJ1-5; D gene uncertain. The CDR3 has 14 residues. CDR1 is MNHEY, CDR2 SVGAGI, per germline. V shed 7 bases and J shed 2 bases, with 12 bases lying between them. DNA for the CDR3: TGTGCCAGCAAAGGGAGTAATCGCAATCAGCCCCAGCATTTT. It codes for CASKGSNRNQPQHF.